The subject of this entry is one T cell receptor beta chain. This record belongs to a study of T-cell memory formation after mild COVID-19. Each CDR3 protein gets one entry after TCRdb re-called the 5' RACE reads with MiXCR. The sample lists hundreds of thousands of distinct CDR3 sequences, 14% occurring once. The sequenced sample was PBMCs or a T cell subset sorted from them (not recorded which). The clonotype comes from a man aged 18 to 29 who had mild COVID-19 (a few samples of this study predate the infection). Cell type and time point are not known.

In nucleotides, the CDR3 is TGCGCCAGCAGCCAGGACTCCAGGGGGAAGACCCAGTACTTC. It encodes CASSQDSRGKTQYF. V gene TRBV4-3 combines with J gene TRBJ2-5; 7 nucleotides match TRBD1. V shed 3 bases, J shed 6 bases, and the junction held 7 bases outside the gene matches. The CDR3 runs 14 residues. CDR1 is LGHNA, CDR2 YSLEER, per germline.